This TCR beta chain was captured by sequencing in a study of T cells in Graves' hyperthyroidism and ophthalmopathy. Amplification targeted TCR beta CDR3 regions from RNA transcripts. Carried out on the TCR CDR3, a first-round RT-PCR used the HTBI primer set. TCRdb ran MiXCR on the multiplex PCR reads and lists one entry per CDR3 protein. The sample contains some 570,000 distinct CDR3 sequences, 14% of which appear only once. Enrolled ophthalmopathy patients presented with a Clinical Activity Score of at least 3, a NOSPECS grade of at least 4, and disease duration under 3 months. The CDR3 runs 16 residues. The germline CDR1 and CDR2 sequences are SGHTA and FQGTGA. V lost 5 bases and J lost 0, with 17 bases in between. This clonotype has at least ten counts.

Sequenced: blood. The genes are TRBV7-3 and TRBJ2-7, with D perhaps matching TRBD2 (6 bases). This TCR derives from a woman between 18 and 29 years old with Graves' ophthalmopathy. The CDR3, as DNA: TGTGCCAGCAGCCCCCATGGTAGCGGCAGCTCCTACGAGCAGTACTTC. Its translation is CASSPHGSGSSYEQYF.